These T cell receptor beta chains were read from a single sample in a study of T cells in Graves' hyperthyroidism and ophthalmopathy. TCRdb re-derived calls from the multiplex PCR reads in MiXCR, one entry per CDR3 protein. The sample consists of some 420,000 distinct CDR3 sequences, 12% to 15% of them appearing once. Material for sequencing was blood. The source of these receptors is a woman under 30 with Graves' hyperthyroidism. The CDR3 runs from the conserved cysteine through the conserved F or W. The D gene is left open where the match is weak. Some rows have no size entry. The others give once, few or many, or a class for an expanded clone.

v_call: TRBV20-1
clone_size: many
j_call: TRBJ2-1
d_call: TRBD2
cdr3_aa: CSARDFLAGGPNEQFF
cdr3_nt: TGCAGTGCTAGAGATTTTCTAGCGGGAGGTCCTAATGAGCAGTTCTTC

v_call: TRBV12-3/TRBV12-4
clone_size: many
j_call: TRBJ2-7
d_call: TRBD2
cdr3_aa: CASSFNLAAISYEQYF
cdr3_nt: TGTGCCAGCAGCTTCAACCTAGCGGCAATCTCCTACGAGCAGTACTTC

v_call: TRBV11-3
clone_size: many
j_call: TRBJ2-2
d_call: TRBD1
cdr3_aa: CASSLGGTANTGELFF
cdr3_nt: TGTGCCAGCAGCTTAGGGGGGACAGCGAACACCGGGGAGCTGTTTTTT

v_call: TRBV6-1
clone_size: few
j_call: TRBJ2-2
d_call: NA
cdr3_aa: CASSVEDRYTGELFF
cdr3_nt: TGTGCCAGCAGTGTAGAGGATCGATACACCGGGGAGCTGTTTTTT

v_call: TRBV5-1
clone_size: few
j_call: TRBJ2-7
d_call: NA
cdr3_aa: CASRQASSYEQYF
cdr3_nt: TGCGCCAGCAGACAGGCTAGCTCCTACGAGCAGTACTTC

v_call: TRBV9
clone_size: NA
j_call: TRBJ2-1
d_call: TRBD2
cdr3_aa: CASSVASGRIGDEQFF
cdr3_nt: TGTGCCAGCAGCGTAGCGAGCGGGAGGATCGGAGATGAGCAGTTCTTC

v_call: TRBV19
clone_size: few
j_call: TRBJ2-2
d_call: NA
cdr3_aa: CASSMWVVGGTGELFF
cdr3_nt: TGTGCCAGTAGTATGTGGGTGGTCGGCGGCACCGGGGAGCTGTTTTTT

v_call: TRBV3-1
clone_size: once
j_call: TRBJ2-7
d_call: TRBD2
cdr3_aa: CASSRRLAGYEQYF
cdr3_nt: TGTGCCAGCAGCCGTAGACTAGCGGGATACGAGCAGTACTTC

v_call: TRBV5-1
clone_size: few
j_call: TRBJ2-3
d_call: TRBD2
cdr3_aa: CASSPNPAGGVDTQYF
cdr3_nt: TGCGCCAGCAGCCCAAACCCCGCGGGAGGGGTAGATACGCAGTATTTT

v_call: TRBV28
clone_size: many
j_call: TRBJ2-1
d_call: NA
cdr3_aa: CASIGQGSGGSYNEQFF
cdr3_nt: TGTGCCAGCATAGGACAGGGAAGCGGGGGCTCCTACAATGAGCAGTTCTTC

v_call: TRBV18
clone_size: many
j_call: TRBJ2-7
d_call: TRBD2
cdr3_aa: CASSPGTSGFYEQYF
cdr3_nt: TGTGCCAGCTCACCAGGGACTAGCGGGTTTTACGAGCAGTACTTC

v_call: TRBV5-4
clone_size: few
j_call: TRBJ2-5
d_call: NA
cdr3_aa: CASSSGQSQETQYF
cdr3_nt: TGTGCCAGCAGCTCCGGACAGAGCCAAGAGACCCAGTACTTC

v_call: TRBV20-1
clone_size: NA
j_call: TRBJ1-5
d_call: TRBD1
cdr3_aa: CSARTDRGDQPQHF
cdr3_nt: TGCAGTGCGAGAACGGACAGGGGCGATCAGCCCCAGCATTTT

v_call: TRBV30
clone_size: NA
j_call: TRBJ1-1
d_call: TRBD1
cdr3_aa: CAWSLGTGPGAFF
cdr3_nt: TGTGCCTGGAGTTTGGGGACAGGCCCGGGTGCTTTCTTT

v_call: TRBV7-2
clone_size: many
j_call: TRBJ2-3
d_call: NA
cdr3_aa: CASVGSGADTQYF
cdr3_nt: TGTGCCAGCGTAGGGTCGGGGGCAGATACGCAGTATTTT

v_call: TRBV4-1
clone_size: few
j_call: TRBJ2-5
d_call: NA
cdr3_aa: CASSQWHQETQYF
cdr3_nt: TGCGCCAGCAGCCAGTGGCACCAAGAGACCCAGTACTTC

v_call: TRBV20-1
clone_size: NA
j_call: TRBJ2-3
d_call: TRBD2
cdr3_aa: CSASVVAGGEATQYF
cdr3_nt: TGCAGTGCTAGTGTGGTAGCGGGAGGAGAAGCTACGCAGTATTTT

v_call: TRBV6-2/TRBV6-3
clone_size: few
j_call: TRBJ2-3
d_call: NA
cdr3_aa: CASSGSAGTQYF
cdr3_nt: TGTGCCAGCTCCGGATCCGCGGGTACGCAGTATTTT

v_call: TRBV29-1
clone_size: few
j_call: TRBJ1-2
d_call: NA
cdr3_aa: CSVARGRGYGYTF
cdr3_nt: TGCAGCGTTGCTCGGGGGCGCGGGTATGGCTACACCTTC

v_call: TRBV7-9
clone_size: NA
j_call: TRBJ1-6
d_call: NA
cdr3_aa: CASSFFRQAGGPYNSPLHF
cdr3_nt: TGTGCCAGCAGCTTTTTTCGGCAGGCTGGGGGTCCTTATAATTCACCCCTCCACTTT

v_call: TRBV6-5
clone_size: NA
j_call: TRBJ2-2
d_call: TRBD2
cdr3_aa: CASSYSILLAGRDTGELFF
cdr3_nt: TGTGCCAGCAGTTACTCGATCTTACTAGCGGGGAGGGACACCGGGGAGCTGTTTTTT

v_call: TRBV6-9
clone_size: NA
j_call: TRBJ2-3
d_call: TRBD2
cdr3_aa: CASSSLAGGLTDTQYF
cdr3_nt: TGTGCCAGCAGTTCACTAGCGGGAGGTCTGACAGATACGCAGTATTTT

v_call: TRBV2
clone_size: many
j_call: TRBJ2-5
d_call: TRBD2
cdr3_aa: CASSSPGEGLPKETQYF
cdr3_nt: TGTGCCAGCAGCAGCCCTGGGGAGGGACTTCCGAAAGAGACCCAGTACTTC

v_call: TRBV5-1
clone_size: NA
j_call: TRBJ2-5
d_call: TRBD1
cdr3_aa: CASSATGVPETQYF
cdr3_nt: TGCGCCAGCAGCGCGACAGGGGTCCCAGAGACCCAGTACTTC

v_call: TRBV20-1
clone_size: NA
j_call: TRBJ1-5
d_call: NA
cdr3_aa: CSALLGGMNQPQHF
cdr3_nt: TGCAGTGCCCTGTTGGGGGGTATGAATCAGCCCCAGCATTTT

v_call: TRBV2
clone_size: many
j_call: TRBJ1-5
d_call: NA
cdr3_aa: CASGQGDGNQPQHF
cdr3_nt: TGTGCCAGCGGGCAGGGCGATGGCAATCAGCCCCAGCATTTT

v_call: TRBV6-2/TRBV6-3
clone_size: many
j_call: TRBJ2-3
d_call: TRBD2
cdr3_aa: CASSPLFPSGSPADTQYF
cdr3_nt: TGTGCCAGCAGTCCCCTATTCCCTAGCGGGAGTCCGGCAGATACGCAGTATTTT

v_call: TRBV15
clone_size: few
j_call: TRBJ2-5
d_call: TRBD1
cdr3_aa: CATSRAPGQGAWGSQETQYF
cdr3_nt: TGTGCCACCAGCAGAGCTCCCGGACAGGGGGCTTGGGGAAGCCAAGAGACCCAGTACTTC

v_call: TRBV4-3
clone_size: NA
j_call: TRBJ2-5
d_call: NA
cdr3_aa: CASSQDYPPDSIQETQYF
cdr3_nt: TGCGCCAGCAGCCAAGATTACCCCCCCGACAGCATCCAAGAGACCCAGTACTTC

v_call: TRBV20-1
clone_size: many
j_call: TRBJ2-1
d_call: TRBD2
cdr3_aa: CSATRTSRGYNEQFF
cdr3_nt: TGCAGTGCTACCCGGACTAGCCGGGGCTACAATGAGCAGTTCTTC

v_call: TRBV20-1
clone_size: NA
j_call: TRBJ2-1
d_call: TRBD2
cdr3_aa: CSARDTLGTSGRAYNEQFF
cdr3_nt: TGCAGTGCTAGAGATACCCTCGGGACTAGCGGGAGGGCCTACAATGAGCAGTTCTTC

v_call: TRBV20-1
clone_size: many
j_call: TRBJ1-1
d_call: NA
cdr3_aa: CSARDVGAEAFF
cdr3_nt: TGCAGTGCTAGAGATGTAGGCGCTGAAGCTTTCTTT

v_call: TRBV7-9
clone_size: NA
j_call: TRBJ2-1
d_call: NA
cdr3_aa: CASSLLAEQSGEQFF
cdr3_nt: TGTGCCAGTAGCTTACTAGCCGAACAATCGGGTGAGCAGTTCTTC

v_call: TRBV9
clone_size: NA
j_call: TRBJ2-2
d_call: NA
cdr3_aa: CASSVGLEGTGELFF
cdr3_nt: TGTGCCAGCAGCGTAGGTTTAGAGGGCACCGGGGAGCTGTTTTTT

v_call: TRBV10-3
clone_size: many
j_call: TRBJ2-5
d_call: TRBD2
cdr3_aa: CATGRGEGIETQYF
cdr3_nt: TGTGCCACCGGGAGGGGCGAGGGTATAGAGACCCAGTACTTC

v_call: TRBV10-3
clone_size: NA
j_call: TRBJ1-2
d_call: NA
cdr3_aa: CAISVAADGYTF
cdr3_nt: TGTGCCATCAGTGTGGCAGCTGATGGCTACACCTTC

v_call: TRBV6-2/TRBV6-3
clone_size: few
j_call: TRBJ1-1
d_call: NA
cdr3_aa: CASSYYDRNTEAFF
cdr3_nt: TGTGCCAGCAGTTATTACGACAGGAACACTGAAGCTTTCTTT

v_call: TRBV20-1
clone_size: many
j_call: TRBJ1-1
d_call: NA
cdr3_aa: CSARDRSWGANTEAFF
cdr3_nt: TGCAGTGCTAGAGATCGCTCGTGGGGGGCGAACACTGAAGCTTTCTTT

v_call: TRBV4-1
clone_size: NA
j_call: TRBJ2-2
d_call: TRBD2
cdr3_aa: CASSQSPSGSNTGELFF
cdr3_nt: TGCGCCAGCAGCCAATCCCCTAGCGGGTCGAACACCGGGGAGCTGTTTTTT

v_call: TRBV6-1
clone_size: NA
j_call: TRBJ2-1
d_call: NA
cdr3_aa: CASSEIGRNYNEQFF
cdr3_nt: TGTGCCAGCAGTGAAATCGGACGGAACTACAATGAGCAGTTCTTC

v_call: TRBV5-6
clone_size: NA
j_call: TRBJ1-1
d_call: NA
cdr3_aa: CASSLGRAAEAFF
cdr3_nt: TGTGCCAGCAGCTTGGGTCGGGCCGCGGAAGCTTTCTTT